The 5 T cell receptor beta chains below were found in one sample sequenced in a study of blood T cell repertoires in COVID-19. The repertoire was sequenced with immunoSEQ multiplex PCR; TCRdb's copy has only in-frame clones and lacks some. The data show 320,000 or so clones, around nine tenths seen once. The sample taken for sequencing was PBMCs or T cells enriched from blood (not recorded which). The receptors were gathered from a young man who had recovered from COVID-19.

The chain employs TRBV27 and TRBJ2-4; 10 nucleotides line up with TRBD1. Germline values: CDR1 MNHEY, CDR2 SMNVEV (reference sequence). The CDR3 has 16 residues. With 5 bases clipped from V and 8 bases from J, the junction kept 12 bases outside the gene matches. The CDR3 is CASSQRGQGSMHIQYF. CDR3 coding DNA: TGTGCCAGCAGTCAGAGGGGACAGGGGAGTATGCACATTCAGTACTTC.

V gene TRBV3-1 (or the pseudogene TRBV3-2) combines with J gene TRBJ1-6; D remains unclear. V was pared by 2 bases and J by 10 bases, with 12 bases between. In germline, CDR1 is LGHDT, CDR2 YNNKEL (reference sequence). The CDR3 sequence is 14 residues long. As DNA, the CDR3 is TGTGCCAGCAGCCAACCCGGGGTTTACTCACCCCTCCACTTT. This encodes CASSQPGVYSPLHF.

The CDR3 region is CASSFDRGSYNEQFF. CDR3 in DNA: TGTGCCAGTAGTTTCGACAGGGGTTCCTACAATGAGCAGTTCTTC. The rearrangement uses TRBV19 and TRBJ2-1; 8 nucleotides line up with TRBD1. Germline CDR1 LNHDA, CDR2 SQIVND (reference sequence). Losses at the gene ends were 5 bases for V and 1 base for J; bases not matched to a gene: 4. This CDR3 spans 15 amino acids.

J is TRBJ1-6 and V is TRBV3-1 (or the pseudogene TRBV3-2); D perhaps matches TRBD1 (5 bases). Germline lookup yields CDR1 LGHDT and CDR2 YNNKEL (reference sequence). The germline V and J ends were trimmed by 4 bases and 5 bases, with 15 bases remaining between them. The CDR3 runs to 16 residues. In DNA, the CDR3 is TGTGCCAGCAGCCCCACCGGCGGGACGAATAATTCACCCCTCCACTTT. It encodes CASSPTGGTNNSPLHF.

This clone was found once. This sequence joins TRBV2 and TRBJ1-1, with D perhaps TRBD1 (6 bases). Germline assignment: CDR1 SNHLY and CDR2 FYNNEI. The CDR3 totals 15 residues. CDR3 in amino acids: CHTAGAVLGAAEAFF. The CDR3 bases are TGTCACACAGCTGGGGCTGTATTGGGGGCCGCTGAAGCTTTCTTT.